This paragraph reports one T cell receptor beta chain. Residents of over 20 US areas, aged roughly 18 to 89 years, made up the participants. V gave up 0 bases and J gave up 3 bases, with 13 bases separating them. The CDR3 is 15 amino acids. Germline CDR1 reads SGHRS; CDR2 reads YFSETQ. As handled by the study authors: Nucleated cell number was recorded as an estimate derived from reference gene primer amplification. Some clones are missing from TCRdb's copy, which holds only in-frame ones; the method was immunoSEQ multiplex PCR. The DNA was the basis for D and trimming; V, J and clone size are from that table. The sample lists hundreds of thousands of clones; around 84% were seen once. The data originate from a study of blood T cell repertoires in COVID-19.

This sequence originates from a man between 40 and 49 years old who had been exposed to COVID-19. J is TRBJ2-7 and V is TRBV5-1; tentatively, D is TRBD1 (5 bases). Sequencing used PBMCs or T cells enriched from blood (not recorded which). Here the CDR3 reads CASSLGSGLGYEQYF. The CDR3 nucleotides read TGCGCCAGCAGCTTGGGGTCAGGGTTGGGCTACGAGCAGTACTTC.